These T cell receptor beta chains were read from a single sample in a study of blood T cell repertoires in COVID-19. Repertoires were generated with immunoSEQ multiplex PCR, while TCRdb's copy carries only in-frame clones and drops some. The sample consists of roughly 68,000 clones, 70% to 90% of them appearing once. The sequenced material came from peripheral blood. Source of these receptors: a woman between 45 and 60 years old with COVID-19, enrolled during active disease. CDR3s include the opening cysteine and the closing phenylalanine or tryptophan. Each record gives: clone size, V gene, D gene, J gene, CDR3 DNA, CDR3 protein. D genes are given only for firm matches. Size is omitted from some rows. Given values are once, few, many or a class for expanded clones.

clone size: few
V gene: TRBV19
D gene: TRBD1
J gene: TRBJ1-2
CDR3 DNA: TGTGCCAGTAGCGCCGGGACAGACTATGGCTACACCTTC
CDR3 protein: CASSAGTDYGYTF

clone size: .
V gene: TRBV7-2
D gene: TRBD2
J gene: TRBJ2-1
CDR3 DNA: TGTGCCAGCAGCTTAGTGGCTAGCGGGAGACACAATGAGCAGTTCTTC
CDR3 protein: CASSLVASGRHNEQFF

clone size: .
V gene: TRBV7-8
D gene: TRBD2
J gene: TRBJ2-7
CDR3 DNA: TGTGCCAGCAGCTTACTGGCGGGAGCACAGCCTTACGAGCAGTACTTC
CDR3 protein: CASSLLAGAQPYEQYF

clone size: .
V gene: TRBV5-1
D gene: TRBD1
J gene: TRBJ1-1
CDR3 DNA: TGCGCCAGCAGCAGGACAGGGGGCACTGAAGCTTTCTTT
CDR3 protein: CASSRTGGTEAFF

clone size: .
V gene: TRBV3-1/TRBV3-2
D gene: TRBD1
J gene: TRBJ2-5
CDR3 DNA: TGTGCCAGCAGCCGACAGGGATCTAGCTTCCAAGAGACCCAGTACTTC
CDR3 protein: CASSRQGSSFQETQYF

clone size: once
V gene: TRBV5-4
D gene: TRBD1
J gene: TRBJ2-7
CDR3 DNA: TGTGCCAGCAGCTCCGGACAGGGGAGGAACGAGCAGTACTTC
CDR3 protein: CASSSGQGRNEQYF

clone size: once
V gene: TRBV4-1
D gene: .
J gene: TRBJ1-2
CDR3 DNA: TGCGCCAGCAGGGACCGGGGCTATGGCTACACCTTC
CDR3 protein: CASRDRGYGYTF

clone size: .
V gene: TRBV9
D gene: TRBD2
J gene: TRBJ2-1
CDR3 DNA: TGTGCCAGCACCCACACTAGCGGGACGACCTGGAATGAGCAGTTCTTC
CDR3 protein: CASTHTSGTTWNEQFF

clone size: .
V gene: TRBV28
D gene: .
J gene: TRBJ1-2
CDR3 DNA: TGTGCCAGCAGCCTTATCCGGGATGGCTACACCTTC
CDR3 protein: CASSLIRDGYTF

clone size: few
V gene: TRBV28
D gene: TRBD2
J gene: TRBJ2-3
CDR3 DNA: TGTGCCAGCAGTTTACGACTAGCGTTAAGCACAGATACGCAGTATTTT
CDR3 protein: CASSLRLALSTDTQYF

clone size: once
V gene: TRBV30
D gene: .
J gene: TRBJ1-4
CDR3 DNA: TGTGCCTGGAGTGCAGGACTGCGCCCCCCAACTAATGAAAAACTGTTTTTT
CDR3 protein: CAWSAGLRPPTNEKLFF

clone size: .
V gene: TRBV7-9
D gene: TRBD2
J gene: TRBJ2-7
CDR3 DNA: TGTGCCAGCAGCTTGGGACTAGCGGCCTACGAGCAGTACTTC
CDR3 protein: CASSLGLAAYEQYF

clone size: once
V gene: TRBV7-3
D gene: TRBD2
J gene: TRBJ2-1
CDR3 DNA: TGTGCCAGCAGCTTAGGGCTAGCGGGTTTTGGTGAGCAGTTCTTC
CDR3 protein: CASSLGLAGFGEQFF

clone size: .
V gene: TRBV5-1
D gene: .
J gene: TRBJ2-5
CDR3 DNA: TGCGCCAGCAGCTTGAGGGGGGAGACCCAGTACTTC
CDR3 protein: CASSLRGETQYF

clone size: .
V gene: TRBV5-1
D gene: .
J gene: TRBJ2-4
CDR3 DNA: TGCGCCAGCAGTAAGAACACCAAAAACATTCAGTACTTC
CDR3 protein: CASSKNTKNIQYF

clone size: .
V gene: TRBV5-1
D gene: TRBD1
J gene: TRBJ1-6
CDR3 DNA: TGCGCCAGCACCAGCGAAGGGGGCACAAATTCACCCCTCCACTTT
CDR3 protein: CASTSEGGTNSPLHF

clone size: .
V gene: TRBV28
D gene: .
J gene: TRBJ1-2
CDR3 DNA: TGTGCCAGCAGTTTAACCGGTCTCGGTGGCTACACCTTC
CDR3 protein: CASSLTGLGGYTF

clone size: .
V gene: TRBV30
D gene: TRBD1
J gene: TRBJ2-1
CDR3 DNA: TGTGCCTGGAACCGGGACAGCTTCAATGAGCAGTTCTTC
CDR3 protein: CAWNRDSFNEQFF

clone size: .
V gene: TRBV5-5
D gene: .
J gene: TRBJ1-6
CDR3 DNA: TGTGCCAGCAGCTTTTACGCGAGCTCCTATAATTCACCCCTCCACTTT
CDR3 protein: CASSFYASSYNSPLHF

clone size: .
V gene: TRBV7-6
D gene: TRBD1
J gene: TRBJ2-7
CDR3 DNA: TGTGCCAGCAGCCCGCGACAGGGTTCTCTCTACGAGCAGTACTTC
CDR3 protein: CASSPRQGSLYEQYF

clone size: .
V gene: TRBV9
D gene: TRBD2
J gene: TRBJ2-1
CDR3 DNA: TGTGCCAGCAGCGTAGGCAGTAGCGGGGTCCCAACCTACAATGAGCAGTTCTTC
CDR3 protein: CASSVGSSGVPTYNEQFF

clone size: .
V gene: TRBV7-6
D gene: TRBD1
J gene: TRBJ1-6
CDR3 DNA: TGTGCCAGCAGCTTAAGGACAGGAGTTAATTCACCCCTCCACTTT
CDR3 protein: CASSLRTGVNSPLHF

clone size: .
V gene: TRBV28
D gene: .
J gene: TRBJ1-4
CDR3 DNA: TGTGCCAGCAGTTCCCCTGGGCCGCTGGGTGAAAAACTGTTTTTT
CDR3 protein: CASSSPGPLGEKLFF

clone size: .
V gene: TRBV19
D gene: .
J gene: TRBJ2-6
CDR3 DNA: TGTGCCAGTATCGGGTGGGGCCTCGGCTCTGGGGCCAACGTCCTGACTTTC
CDR3 protein: CASIGWGLGSGANVLTF

clone size: .
V gene: TRBV6-5
D gene: .
J gene: TRBJ1-1
CDR3 DNA: TGTGCCAGCACGGACGGAGGGAACACTGAAGCTTTCTTT
CDR3 protein: CASTDGGNTEAFF

clone size: .
V gene: TRBV6-2/TRBV6-3
D gene: TRBD2
J gene: TRBJ2-1
CDR3 DNA: TGTGCCAGCAGTTACGTTGCGGGGGTTCTGTTCTTC
CDR3 protein: CASSYVAGVLFF

clone size: .
V gene: TRBV27
D gene: .
J gene: TRBJ2-7
CDR3 DNA: TGTGCCAGCAGTTGGACACGGCTATCCTACGAGCAGTACTTC
CDR3 protein: CASSWTRLSYEQYF

clone size: .
V gene: TRBV6-2/TRBV6-3
D gene: TRBD2
J gene: TRBJ2-7
CDR3 DNA: TGTGCCAGCAGCACCGGACTAGCGGGAACGCAGTACTTC
CDR3 protein: CASSTGLAGTQYF

clone size: .
V gene: TRBV7-2
D gene: .
J gene: TRBJ2-5
CDR3 DNA: TGTGCCAGCAGCTTCGGGATGAGAGAGACCCAGTACTTC
CDR3 protein: CASSFGMRETQYF

clone size: .
V gene: TRBV28
D gene: .
J gene: TRBJ2-7
CDR3 DNA: TGTGCCAGCAGAAAAGCAACCTACGAGCAGTACTTC
CDR3 protein: CASRKATYEQYF

clone size: .
V gene: TRBV7-2
D gene: TRBD2
J gene: TRBJ2-3
CDR3 DNA: TGTGCCAGCAGCCCCCTGGGACTAGCGGGCCCTAATTTAGCAGATACGCAGTATTTT
CDR3 protein: CASSPLGLAGPNLADTQYF

clone size: .
V gene: TRBV5-1
D gene: .
J gene: TRBJ1-3
CDR3 DNA: TGCGCCAGCACCAGTGGAGCACCCGGGGCTGGAAACACCATATATTTT
CDR3 protein: CASTSGAPGAGNTIYF

clone size: once
V gene: TRBV5-1
D gene: .
J gene: TRBJ2-3
CDR3 DNA: TGCGCCAGCAGCTTGTCTGCAGGGGGGGATACGCAGTATTTT
CDR3 protein: CASSLSAGGDTQYF

clone size: .
V gene: TRBV5-1
D gene: TRBD1
J gene: TRBJ1-1
CDR3 DNA: TGCGCCAGCAGACGGGACAGCTCGCCGAACACTGAAGCTTTCTTT
CDR3 protein: CASRRDSSPNTEAFF

clone size: .
V gene: TRBV5-7
D gene: .
J gene: TRBJ2-1
CDR3 DNA: TGTGCCAGCAGCTTGGCTCGGGGTAGCCTTGGCTACAATGAGCAGTTCTTC
CDR3 protein: CASSLARGSLGYNEQFF

clone size: .
V gene: TRBV7-9
D gene: TRBD1
J gene: TRBJ2-1
CDR3 DNA: TGTGCCAGCAGCTTAGCATTCTCCGGGACAGGGAGTGAGCAGTTCTTC
CDR3 protein: CASSLAFSGTGSEQFF

clone size: .
V gene: TRBV11-1
D gene: TRBD2
J gene: TRBJ2-7
CDR3 DNA: TGTGCCAGCAGCCCCCATGGCGGTAGCGGGAGAGAGGAGCAGTACTTC
CDR3 protein: CASSPHGGSGREEQYF

clone size: .
V gene: TRBV28
D gene: .
J gene: TRBJ1-4
CDR3 DNA: TGTGCCAGCAGTTTATGGGGGCGGGGCGCTAATGAAAAACTGTTTTTT
CDR3 protein: CASSLWGRGANEKLFF

clone size: .
V gene: TRBV27
D gene: .
J gene: TRBJ1-4
CDR3 DNA: TGTGCCAGCAGTTTAGCTGCGGGGGAACTGTTTTTT
CDR3 protein: CASSLAAGELFF

clone size: .
V gene: TRBV9
D gene: .
J gene: TRBJ2-7
CDR3 DNA: TGTGCCAGCAGCGTAGGAAATCGGGGCTCCTACGAGCAGTACTTC
CDR3 protein: CASSVGNRGSYEQYF

clone size: once
V gene: TRBV11-2
D gene: .
J gene: TRBJ2-4
CDR3 DNA: TGTGCCAGCAGCCTTATTTACTATTCGGGCATTCAGTACTTC
CDR3 protein: CASSLIYYSGIQYF

clone size: .
V gene: TRBV7-3
D gene: TRBD1
J gene: TRBJ2-5
CDR3 DNA: TGTGCCAGCAGCTTAACTCCTTTCAGGGGGAGAGAGACCCAGTACTTC
CDR3 protein: CASSLTPFRGRETQYF

clone size: .
V gene: TRBV18
D gene: .
J gene: TRBJ2-7
CDR3 DNA: TGTGCCAGCTCACCACCGGCAGGGGCCTACGAGCAGTACTTC
CDR3 protein: CASSPPAGAYEQYF

clone size: .
V gene: TRBV6-5
D gene: .
J gene: TRBJ2-7
CDR3 DNA: TGTGCCAGCAGCCCCGACAGGCTAGCCTCCTACGAGCAGTACTTC
CDR3 protein: CASSPDRLASYEQYF

clone size: .
V gene: TRBV18
D gene: TRBD1
J gene: TRBJ1-1
CDR3 DNA: TGTGCCAGCTCCCGGGACAGGGCCGAATGGAACACTGAAGCTTTCTTT
CDR3 protein: CASSRDRAEWNTEAFF

clone size: .
V gene: TRBV11-2
D gene: TRBD2
J gene: TRBJ2-7
CDR3 DNA: TGTGCCAGCAGCTCTCAGCGGGGGGAAACCTACGAGCAGTACTTC
CDR3 protein: CASSSQRGETYEQYF

clone size: .
V gene: TRBV12-3/TRBV12-4
D gene: .
J gene: TRBJ1-2
CDR3 DNA: TGTGCCAGCAGTTCCTACAGGGAAACCACCTTC
CDR3 protein: CASSSYRETTF

clone size: .
V gene: TRBV28
D gene: .
J gene: TRBJ1-4
CDR3 DNA: TGTGCCAGCAGCGGAGGGGCGCCCGGTGAAAAACTGTTTTTT
CDR3 protein: CASSGGAPGEKLFF

clone size: .
V gene: TRBV5-1
D gene: TRBD2
J gene: TRBJ2-2
CDR3 DNA: TGCGCCAGCAGCTTGGGACTAGCGGGGAACACCGGGGAGCTGTTTTTT
CDR3 protein: CASSLGLAGNTGELFF

clone size: .
V gene: TRBV10-3
D gene: .
J gene: TRBJ1-3
CDR3 DNA: TGTGCCATCAGTGAGTCGCGGGGGGCGAGTAACACCATATATTTT
CDR3 protein: CAISESRGASNTIYF